The 12 T cell receptor beta chains below come from one sample, sequenced in a study of T cells in Graves' hyperthyroidism and ophthalmopathy. Researchers amplified the TCR beta CDR3 regions from RNA transcripts. The HTBI primer set drove a first-round RT-PCR of the TCR CDR3. Using its own MiXCR run on the multiplex PCR reads, TCRdb lists one record per CDR3 protein. Seen here are 300,000 to 500,000 distinct CDR3 sequences, more than 12% observed once, and the top ten hold approximately 32%. The sequencing input was blood. Receptors were obtained from a woman aged 30 to 39 with Graves' hyperthyroidism.

This clonotype appeared many times. This could be a read error, since a much larger clone is one nucleotide away. The chain has TRBV27 and TRBJ2-3, with TRBD2 matching 14 bases. This CDR3 contains 18 residues. Germline CDR1 is MNHEY and CDR2 is SMNVEV (reference sequence). The J segment lost 2 bases and the V segment lost 5 bases, leaving 9 bases of the junction unmatched. The CDR3 DNA reads as TGTGCCAGCAGTCTGTACAGACTAGCGGGAGGGGCCACAGATACGCAGTATTTT. It translates to CASSLYRLAGGATDTQYF.

This clonotype has a handful of counts. This may be a read error: a much more frequent sequence differs by one nucleotide. V usage is TRBV7-9 and J usage is TRBJ2-3, with D tentatively TRBD2 (6 bases). With 4 bases removed from V and 8 bases from J, the gap between germline ends came to 25 bases. This CDR3 spans 17 amino acids. Germline lookup yields CDR1 SEHNR and CDR2 FQNEAQ (reference sequence). The CDR3 loop is CASSSFRDSFTRGTQYF. The CDR3 region has the DNA TGTGCCAGCAGCTCCTTCCGGGACTCCTTCACGAGAGGTACGCAGTATTTT.

The chain uses TRBV15 and TRBJ2-1, with D possibly TRBD2 on 5 matching bases. Germline loops: CDR1 LNHNV, CDR2 YYDKDF (reference sequence). V gave up 5 bases and J gave up 1 base, with 12 bases separating them. The CDR3 loop spans 15 amino acids. The CDR3, as DNA: TGTGCCACCAGCCAGGAGGCTCTTTCCTACAATGAGCAGTTCTTC. Residues: CATSQEALSYNEQFF.

The rearrangement links TRBV5-1 to TRBJ2-3, with TRBD1 matching 9 bases. CDR1 is SGHRS, CDR2 YFSETQ, per germline. Trimming cost V 4 bases and J 4 bases; bases outside gene matches: 4. The CDR3 length is 14 residues. The CDR3 reads CASSQRQGADTQYF. The CDR3 nucleotides read TGCGCCAGCAGCCAGAGACAGGGGGCAGATACGCAGTATTTT.

This chain joins TRBV7-9 and TRBJ2-7; D may be TRBD2 (5 bases). The CDR3 contains 16 residues. V was trimmed by 1 base and J by 6 bases, leaving 19 bases between them. Germline CDR1 reads SEHNR; CDR2 reads FQNEAQ (reference sequence). The CDR3 reads CASSLDSSGVHLEQYF. In DNA, the CDR3 is TGTGCCAGCAGCTTAGATTCCAGCGGAGTCCATCTCGAGCAGTACTTC.

This clonotype was counted only a few times. The CDR3 here is CASSNTRDTGDYTF. The CDR3 bases are TGTGCCAGCAGCAACACCCGGGACACTGGGGACTACACCTTC. The chain has TRBV7-9 and TRBJ1-2; a possible D gene is TRBD1 (6 bases). The length of the CDR3 is 14 residues. V was trimmed by 5 bases and J by 10 bases, leaving 20 bases between them. Per germline, CDR1 SEHNR and CDR2 FQNEAQ (reference sequence).

The chain links TRBV5-1 to TRBJ2-5; TRBD1 agrees at 9 bases. The CDR3 covers 14 residues. CDR1 is SGHRS and CDR2 is YFSETQ in the germline V gene. Trimming cost V 3 bases and J 4 bases; bases outside gene matches: 4. The CDR3 spells CASSSLDRGETQYF. The DNA of the CDR3 is TGCGCCAGCAGCTCCCTGGACAGGGGAGAGACCCAGTACTTC.

This clonotype occurred many times. The V gene is TRBV11-1, the J gene TRBJ2-1; 7 bases are shared with TRBD2. The CDR3 is made up of 16 amino acids. Germline V gene data show CDR1 as SGHAT and CDR2 as FQDESV (reference sequence). The junction had 10 bases not matched to a gene; V was cut back by 2 bases and J by 6 bases. This CDR3 is CASSLLGWGRVNEQFF. CDR3 nucleotides: TGTGCCAGCAGCTTATTAGGGTGGGGGAGGGTCAATGAGCAGTTCTTC.

The chain is built from TRBV5-1 and TRBJ2-7, with D perhaps matching TRBD2 (6 bases). This CDR3 has 13 amino acids. The V gene lost 4 bases and the J gene lost 7 bases, with 15 bases spanning the gap. Germline V gene data show CDR1 as SGHRS and CDR2 as YFSETQ. In DNA form, the CDR3 reads TGCGCCAGCAGCGTATCTAGCGCGCGTGAGCAGTACTTC. Translation: CASSVSSAREQYF.

As for this clonotype: This clone may be a read error of a much larger clone one base away. The J gene is TRBJ2-3, the V gene TRBV24-1, with D tentatively TRBD1 (6 bases). Germline V gene data show CDR1 as KGHDR and CDR2 as SFDVKD. The CDR3 has 13 amino acids. Trimming removed 10 bases from V and 4 bases from J, with 14 bases in between. CDR3: CATGQLKADTQYF. CDR3 nucleotides: TGTGCCACTGGACAGTTAAAGGCAGATACGCAGTATTTT.

A note on this clonotype: A much larger clone differs by one base, so this may be a read error. V and J are TRBV13 and TRBJ2-1, with D possibly being TRBD2 (6 bases). The J call is uncertain, as TRBJ2-7 better fits the DNA end. The CDR3 consists of 17 residues. CDR1 is PRHDT and CDR2 is FYEKMQ in the germline V gene (reference sequence). CDR3 amino acids: CASSLAGGPRTYNEQYF. Written as DNA, the CDR3 is TGTGCCAGCAGCTTAGCCGGGGGACCACGTACCTACAATGAGCAGTACTTC.

This clonotype was recorded a few times. The chain combines TRBV6-1 with TRBJ2-1; D may be TRBD2 (6 bases). The germline gives CDR1 MNHNS, CDR2 SASEGT. Trimming stripped 2 bases from V and 6 bases from J, with 14 bases between. The CDR3 consists of 15 residues. The CDR3 protein is CASSELEGVSNEQFF. The CDR3 DNA reads as TGTGCCAGCAGTGAATTGGAGGGAGTCAGCAATGAGCAGTTCTTC.